The 15 T cell receptor beta chains listed next were all sequenced from one sample in a study of blood T cell repertoires in COVID-19. Only in-frame clones appear in the TCRdb table, and some are missing; sequencing was by immunoSEQ multiplex PCR. This sample yields more than 95,000 clones, of which around 83% are seen a single time; more than 5% belongs to the top ten. Input material: peripheral blood. The origin of the receptors is an elderly man with active or convalescent COVID-19.

V usage is TRBV10-3 and J usage is TRBJ2-3; a weak D match, TRBD1 (5 bases). The CDR3 runs to 14 residues. Germline V gives CDR1 ENHRY, CDR2 SYGVKD. Trimming removed 11 bases at V and 6 bases at J, with 21 bases between. DNA for the CDR3: TGTGCCGTGCAACCCCCCGACGGACACGATACGCAGTATTTT. It specifies CAVQPPDGHDTQYF.

CDR3 loop: CASSLGQGPNTEAFF. CDR3 coding DNA: TGTGCCAGCAGCTTGGGACAGGGGCCGAACACTGAAGCTTTCTTT. The genes are TRBV5-8 and TRBJ1-1; 8 bases are shared with TRBD1. Germline trimming cut 0 bases from V and 1 base from J; bases unmatched to any gene: 2. The CDR3 is 15 residues long. The V gene's germline CDR1 is SGHTS and CDR2 YDEGEE.

V gene TRBV7-9 combines with J gene TRBJ1-4, with D maybe TRBD1 (6 bases). With 0 bases removed from V and 4 bases from J, the gap between germline ends came to 12 bases. CDR3 length equals 16 residues. Germline V gene lookup returns CDR1 SEHNR and CDR2 FQNEAQ (reference sequence). For the CDR3, the DNA is TGTGCCAGCAGCTTAGCGGCAGGGGCCGATAATGAAAAACTGTTTTTT. Its protein is CASSLAAGADNEKLFF. Full variable domain (remainder filled in from reference TRBV7-9 and TRBJ1-4): DTGVSQNPRHKITKRGQNVTFRCDPISEHNRLYWYRQTLGQGPEFLTYFQNEAQLEKSRLLSDRFSAERPKGSFSTLEIQRTEQGDSAMYLCASSLAAGADNEKLFFGSGTQLSVL.

This sequence joins TRBV3-1 (or the pseudogene TRBV3-2) and TRBJ1-2, with a weak D call TRBD1 (6 bases). Germline CDR1 is LGHDT and CDR2 is YNNKEL (reference sequence). The CDR3 consists of 15 residues. Trimming stripped 3 bases from V and 4 bases from J, with 15 bases between. The CDR3 bases are TGTGCCAGCAGCCATTTCTCGGACAGTCGCTATGGCTACACCTTC. It translates to CASSHFSDSRYGYTF.

The table lists this clone with a count of one. This chain links TRBV10-3 with TRBJ1-1, with D perhaps matching TRBD1 (5 bases). Germline CDR1 and CDR2: ENHRY and SYGVKD. This CDR3 contains 13 residues. V dropped 10 bases and J dropped 4 bases, with 16 bases sitting between them. This CDR3 reads CASRTTEGTEAFF. The DNA of the CDR3 is TGTGCCAGCAGGACAACCGAGGGCACTGAAGCTTTCTTT.

The chain couples TRBV5-1 to TRBJ1-5; the D gene is possibly TRBD1 (5 bases). V was trimmed by 2 bases and J by 7 bases, leaving 13 bases between them. CDR3 length equals 14 residues. Germline V gene data show CDR1 as SGHRS and CDR2 as YFSETQ. The DNA for the CDR3 is TGCGCCAGCAGCTTATCTCTTCAGGGCCAGCCCCAGCATTTT. It is translated as CASSLSLQGQPQHF.

This clone was recorded only once. The chain employs TRBV7-3 and TRBJ2-3; 11 nucleotides line up with TRBD2. Looked up from germline, CDR1 is SGHTA and CDR2 is FQGTGA. CDR3 length equals 15 residues. With 5 bases clipped from V and 0 bases from J, the junction kept 1 base outside the gene matches. The CDR3 loop reads CASSASGGSTDTQYF. CDR3 nucleotides: TGTGCCAGCAGCGCTAGCGGGGGGAGCACAGATACGCAGTATTTT.

This chain uses TRBV4-1 with TRBJ1-3; maybe TRBD1 (6 bases). The CDR3 has 15 amino acids. Germline assignment: CDR1 MGHRA and CDR2 YSYEKL. V lost 4 bases to trimming and J lost 0 bases, with 10 bases between them. The CDR3 here is CASSLTGSSGNTIYF. The CDR3 coding sequence is TGCGCCAGCAGCCTTACAGGGAGCTCTGGAAACACCATATATTTT.

This clone was found many times. This chain joins TRBV24-1 and TRBJ1-1; no reliable D call. CDR3 length equals 15 residues. CDR1 is KGHDR and CDR2 is SFDVKD in the germline V gene. Trimming took off 2 bases at V and 0 bases at J, with 9 bases between the two ends. Here the CDR3 DNA reads TGTGCCACCAGTGATTCTAGACCGATGAACACTGAAGCTTTCTTT. It specifies CATSDSRPMNTEAFF.

This clone was seen a handful of times. V is TRBV7-3 and J is TRBJ2-7, with D possibly matching TRBD1 (5 bases). CDR1 and CDR2 (germline): SGHTA, FQGTGA. The CDR3 contains 14 residues. Trimming cost V 2 bases and J 4 bases, with 12 bases left between them. The CDR3 sequence is CASSLFPGSYEQYF. DNA for the CDR3: TGTGCCAGCAGCTTATTCCCAGGGTCTTACGAGCAGTACTTC.

J is TRBJ2-3 and V is TRBV7-2; D is ambiguous. V lost 1 base and J 7 bases, leaving 9 bases between the germline ends. This CDR3 is 13 amino acids long. CDR1 SGHTA and CDR2 FQGNSA come from the germline V gene. CDR3 DNA sequence: TGTGCCAGCAGCTTAGACCATGAGAATACGCAGTATTTT. Amino acids: CASSLDHENTQYF.

The J gene is TRBJ2-7, the V gene TRBV9; D might be TRBD2 (5 bases). This CDR3 has 14 residues. The V end was cut by 0 bases, the J end by 2 bases, with 9 bases between. CDR1 is SGDLS, CDR2 YYNGEE, per germline. The DNA for the CDR3 is TGTGCCAGCAGCGTAGGCGGGTGGACCTACGAGCAGTACTTC. As protein: CASSVGGWTYEQYF.

The genes are TRBV2 and TRBJ2-2; TRBD1 is a possible D gene (6 bases). V dropped 7 bases and J dropped 0 bases, with 9 bases sitting between them. The germline CDR1 and CDR2 sequences are SNHLY and FYNNEI. The CDR3 is 14 amino acids. CDR3 sequence (DNA): TGTGCCAGCAAGGACAGAACGAACACCGGGGAGCTGTTTTTT. It yields the protein CASKDRTNTGELFF. The whole variable domain, remainder taken from reference TRBV2 and TRBJ2-2, is EPEVTQTPSHQVTQMGQEVILRCVPISNHLYFYWYRQILGQKVEFLVSFYNNEISEKSEIFDDQFSVERPDGSNFTLKIRSTKLEDSAMYFCASKDRTNTGELFFGEGSRLTVL.

The rearrangement joins TRBV9 to TRBJ1-2; D is perhaps TRBD1 (6 bases). Germline V CDR1 and CDR2: SGDLS, YYNGEE. Trimming shortened V by 2 bases and J by 7 bases, and 15 bases separated the two germline ends. CDR3 length: 14 amino acids. Written as DNA, the CDR3 is TGTGCCAGCAGCGTTCGACAGGACCCCCTTGGCTACACCTTC. It yields the protein CASSVRQDPLGYTF.

V is TRBV6-1 and J is TRBJ2-7; the match to TRBD1 covers 9 bases. After removal of 4 bases from V and 0 bases from J, the junction contained 13 bases not matched to a gene. CDR3 size: 18 residues. Per germline, CDR1 MNHNS and CDR2 SASEGT. In DNA, the CDR3 is TGTGCCAGCAGTGGAGTCCCGGGACAGGGACGGAGCTCCTACGAGCAGTACTTC. Translated, it gives CASSGVPGQGRSSYEQYF.